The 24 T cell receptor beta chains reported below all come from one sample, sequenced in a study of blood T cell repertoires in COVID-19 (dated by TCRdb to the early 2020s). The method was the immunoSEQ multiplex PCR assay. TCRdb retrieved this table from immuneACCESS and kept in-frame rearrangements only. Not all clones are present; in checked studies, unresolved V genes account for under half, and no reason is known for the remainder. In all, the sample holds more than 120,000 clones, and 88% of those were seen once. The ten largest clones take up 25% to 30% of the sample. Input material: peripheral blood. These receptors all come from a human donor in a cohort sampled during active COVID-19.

Here the CDR3 reads CASSPVGGETEAFF. The CDR3 region has the DNA TGTGCCAGCAGTCCCGTGGGGGGAGAGACTGAAGCTTTCTTT. This sequence joins TRBV6-5 and TRBJ1-1; D may be TRBD1 (5 bases). Trimming took 5 bases from V and 5 from J, leaving 15 bases between them. This CDR3 comprises 14 residues. Germline V gene lookup returns CDR1 MNHEY and CDR2 SVGAGI.

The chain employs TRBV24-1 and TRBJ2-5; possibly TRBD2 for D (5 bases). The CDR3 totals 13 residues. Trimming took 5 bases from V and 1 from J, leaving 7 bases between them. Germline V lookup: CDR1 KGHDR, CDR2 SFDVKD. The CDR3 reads CATSGGIQETQYF. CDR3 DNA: TGTGCCACCAGTGGAGGGATCCAAGAGACCCAGTACTTC.

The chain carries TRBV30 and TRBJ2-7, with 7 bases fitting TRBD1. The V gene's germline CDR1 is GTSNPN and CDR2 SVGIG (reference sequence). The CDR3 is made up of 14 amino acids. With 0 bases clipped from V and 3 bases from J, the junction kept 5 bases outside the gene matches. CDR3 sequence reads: CAWSVLGGGYEQYF. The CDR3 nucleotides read TGTGCCTGGAGTGTACTAGGGGGCGGCTACGAGCAGTACTTC.

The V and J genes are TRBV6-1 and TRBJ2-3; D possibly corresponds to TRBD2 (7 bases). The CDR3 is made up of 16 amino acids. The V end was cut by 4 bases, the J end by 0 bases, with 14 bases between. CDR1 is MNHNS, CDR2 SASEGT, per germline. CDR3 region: CASSARGAGSTDTQYF. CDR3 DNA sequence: TGTGCCAGCAGTGCCCGGGGGGCAGGAAGCACAGATACGCAGTATTTT.

The CDR3 here is CASSETGIGGEKLFF. Written as DNA, the CDR3 is TGTGCCAGCAGCGAAACAGGGATAGGTGGGGAAAAACTGTTTTTT. The J gene is TRBJ1-4, the V gene TRBV11-2, with D maybe TRBD1 (6 bases). V lost 5 bases and J 8 bases, leaving 18 bases between the germline ends. CDR3 size: 15 residues. CDR1 and CDR2 from the germline V gene are SGHAT and FQNNGV.

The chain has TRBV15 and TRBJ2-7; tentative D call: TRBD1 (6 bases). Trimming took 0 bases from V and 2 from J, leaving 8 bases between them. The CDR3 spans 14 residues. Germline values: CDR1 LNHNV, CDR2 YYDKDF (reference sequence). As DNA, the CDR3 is TGTGCCACCAGCAGAGACACAGGGCCCTACGAGCAGTACTTC. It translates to CATSRDTGPYEQYF.

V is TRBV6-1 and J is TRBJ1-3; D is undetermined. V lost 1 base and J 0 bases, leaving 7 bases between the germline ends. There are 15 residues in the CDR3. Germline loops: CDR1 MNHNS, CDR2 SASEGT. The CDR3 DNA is TGTGCCAGCAGTGAAGGCCCTAGCTCTGGAAACACCATATATTTT. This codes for CASSEGPSSGNTIYF.

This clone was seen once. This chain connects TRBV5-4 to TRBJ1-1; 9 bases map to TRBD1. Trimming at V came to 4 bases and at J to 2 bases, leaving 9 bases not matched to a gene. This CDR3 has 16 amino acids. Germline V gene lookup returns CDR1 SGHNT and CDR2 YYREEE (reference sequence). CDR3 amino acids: CASSPGRTGVNTEAFF. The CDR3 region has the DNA TGTGCCAGCAGCCCGGGACGGACAGGGGTTAACACTGAAGCTTTCTTT.

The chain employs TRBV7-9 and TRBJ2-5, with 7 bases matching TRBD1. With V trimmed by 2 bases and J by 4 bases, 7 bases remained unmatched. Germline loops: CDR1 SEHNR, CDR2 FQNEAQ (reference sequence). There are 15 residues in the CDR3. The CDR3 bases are TGTGCCAGCAGCTTAAGACAGGGCCTACTAGAGACCCAGTACTTC. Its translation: CASSLRQGLLETQYF. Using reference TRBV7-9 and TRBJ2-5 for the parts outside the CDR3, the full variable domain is DTGVSQNPRHKITKRGQNVTFRCDPISEHNRLYWYRQTLGQGPEFLTYFQNEAQLEKSRLLSDRFSAERPKGSFSTLEIQRTEQGDSAMYLCASSLRQGLLETQYFGPGTRLLVL.

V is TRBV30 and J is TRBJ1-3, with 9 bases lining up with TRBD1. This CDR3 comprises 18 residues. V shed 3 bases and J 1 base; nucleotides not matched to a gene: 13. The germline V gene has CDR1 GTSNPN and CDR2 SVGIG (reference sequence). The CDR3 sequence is CAWSRDRVGGGSGNTIYF. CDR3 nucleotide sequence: TGTGCCTGGAGCCGGGACAGGGTTGGAGGAGGGTCTGGAAACACCATATATTTT. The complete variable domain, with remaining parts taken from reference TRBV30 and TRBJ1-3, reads SQTIHQWPATLVQPVGSPLSLECTVEGTSNPNLYWYRQAAGRGLQLLFYSVGIGQISSEVPQNLSASRPQDRQFILSSKKLLLSDSGFYLCAWSRDRVGGGSGNTIYFGEGSWLTVV.

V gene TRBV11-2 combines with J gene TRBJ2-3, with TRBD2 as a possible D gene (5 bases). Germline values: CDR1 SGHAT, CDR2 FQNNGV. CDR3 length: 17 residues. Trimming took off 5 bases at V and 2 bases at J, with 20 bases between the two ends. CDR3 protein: CASSRIGRRRYTDTQYF. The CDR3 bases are TGTGCCAGCAGCCGCATAGGGAGAAGACGATACACAGATACGCAGTATTTT.

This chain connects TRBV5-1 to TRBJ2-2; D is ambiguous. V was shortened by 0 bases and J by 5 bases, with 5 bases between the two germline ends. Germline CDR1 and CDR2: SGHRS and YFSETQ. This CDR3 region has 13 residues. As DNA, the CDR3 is TGCGCCAGCAGCTTGGACGGTACCGGGGAGCTGTTTTTT. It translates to CASSLDGTGELFF.

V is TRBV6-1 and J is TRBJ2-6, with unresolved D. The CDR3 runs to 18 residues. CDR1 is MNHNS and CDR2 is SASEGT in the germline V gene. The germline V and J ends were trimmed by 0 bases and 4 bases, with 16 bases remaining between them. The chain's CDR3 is CASSEAQLFSRGANVLTF. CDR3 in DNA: TGTGCCAGCAGTGAAGCGCAATTGTTCTCGAGAGGGGCCAACGTCCTGACTTTC.

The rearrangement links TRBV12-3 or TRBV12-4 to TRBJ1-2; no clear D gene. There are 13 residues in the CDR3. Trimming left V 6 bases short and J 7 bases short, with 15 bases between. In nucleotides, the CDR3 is TGTGCCAGCAGCCTGCAAAGCGCATCTGGCTACACCTTC. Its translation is CASSLQSASGYTF.

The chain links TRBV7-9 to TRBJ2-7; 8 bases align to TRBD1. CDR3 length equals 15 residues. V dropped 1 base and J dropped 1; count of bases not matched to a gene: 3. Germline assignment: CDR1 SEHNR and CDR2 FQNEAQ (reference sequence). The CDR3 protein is CASSLEDRGSYEQYF. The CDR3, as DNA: TGTGCCAGCAGCTTAGAAGACAGGGGTTCCTACGAGCAGTACTTC.

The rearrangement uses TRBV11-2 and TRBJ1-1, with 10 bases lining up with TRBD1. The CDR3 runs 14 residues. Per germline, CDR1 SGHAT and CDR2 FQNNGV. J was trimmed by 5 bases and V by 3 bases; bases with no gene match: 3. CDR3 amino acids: CASSFGTGATEAFF. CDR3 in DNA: TGTGCCAGCAGCTTCGGGACAGGGGCGACTGAAGCTTTCTTT.

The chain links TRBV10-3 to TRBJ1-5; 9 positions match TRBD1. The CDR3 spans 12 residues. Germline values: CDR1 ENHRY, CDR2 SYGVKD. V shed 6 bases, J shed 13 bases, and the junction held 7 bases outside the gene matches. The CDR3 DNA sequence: TGTGCCATCAGCATGACAGGGGGTCCTCAGCATTTT. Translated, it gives CAISMTGGPQHF.

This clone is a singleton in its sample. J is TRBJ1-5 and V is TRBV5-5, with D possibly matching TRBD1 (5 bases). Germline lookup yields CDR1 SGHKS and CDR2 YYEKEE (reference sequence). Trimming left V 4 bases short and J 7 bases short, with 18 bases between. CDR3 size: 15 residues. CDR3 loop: CASSQQAGWGQPQHF. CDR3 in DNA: TGTGCCAGCAGCCAGCAGGCAGGGTGGGGACAGCCCCAGCATTTT.

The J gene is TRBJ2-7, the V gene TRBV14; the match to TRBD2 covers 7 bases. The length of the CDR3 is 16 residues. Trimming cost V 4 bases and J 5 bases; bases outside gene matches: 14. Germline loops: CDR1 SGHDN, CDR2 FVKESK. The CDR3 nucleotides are TGTGCCAGCAGCCTTCGACGGGGAGGGCCAGACAACGAGCAGTACTTC. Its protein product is CASSLRRGGPDNEQYF. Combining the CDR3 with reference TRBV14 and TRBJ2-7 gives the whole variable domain EAGVTQFPSHSVIEKGQTVTLRCDPISGHDNLYWYRRVMGKEIKFLLHFVKESKQDESGMPNNRFLAERTGGTYSTLKVQPAELEDSGVYFCASSLRRGGPDNEQYFGPGTRLTVT.

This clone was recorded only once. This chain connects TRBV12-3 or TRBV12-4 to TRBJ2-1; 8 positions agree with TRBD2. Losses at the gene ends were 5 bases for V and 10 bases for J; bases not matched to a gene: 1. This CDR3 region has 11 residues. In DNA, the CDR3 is TGTGCCAGCAGTCAGCGGGGGGAGCAGTTCTTC. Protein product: CASSQRGEQFF.

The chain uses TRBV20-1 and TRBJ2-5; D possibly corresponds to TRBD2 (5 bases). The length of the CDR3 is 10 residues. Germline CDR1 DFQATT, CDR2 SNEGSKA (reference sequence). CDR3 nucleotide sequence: TGCAGCCTCCGAGGGGAGACCCAGTACTTC. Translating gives CSLRGETQYF.

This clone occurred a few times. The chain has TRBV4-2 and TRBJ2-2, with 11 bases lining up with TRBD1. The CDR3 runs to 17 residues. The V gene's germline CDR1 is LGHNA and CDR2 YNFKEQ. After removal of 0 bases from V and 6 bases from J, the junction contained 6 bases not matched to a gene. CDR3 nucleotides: TGTGCCAGCAGCCAAGAGACCGGGACAGGGGGAGCCGGGGAGCTGTTTTTT. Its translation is CASSQETGTGGAGELFF.

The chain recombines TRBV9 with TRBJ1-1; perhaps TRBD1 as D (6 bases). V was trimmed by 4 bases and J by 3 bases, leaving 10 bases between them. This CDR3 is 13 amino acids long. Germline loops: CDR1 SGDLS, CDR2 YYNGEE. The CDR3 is CASSQDSYTEAFF. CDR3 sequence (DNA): TGTGCCAGCAGCCAGGACAGTTACACTGAAGCTTTCTTT. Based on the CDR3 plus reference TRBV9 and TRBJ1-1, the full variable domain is DSGVTQTPKHLITATGQRVTLRCSPRSGDLSVYWYQQSLDQGLQFLIQYYNGEERAKGNILERFSAQQFPDLHSELNLSSLELGDSALYFCASSQDSYTEAFFGQGTRLTVV.

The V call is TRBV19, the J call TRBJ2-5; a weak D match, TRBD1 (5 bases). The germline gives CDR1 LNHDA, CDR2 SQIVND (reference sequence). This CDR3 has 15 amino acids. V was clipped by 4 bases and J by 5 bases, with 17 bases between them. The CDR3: CASSTHWGPSETQYF. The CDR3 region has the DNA TGTGCCAGTAGTACTCACTGGGGCCCGTCGGAGACCCAGTACTTC.